The sequence of this T cell receptor beta chain was determined in a study of shared clonotypes between healthy human individuals. Naive CD8 cells comprised CD45RO-negative, CCR7-positively selected cells, excluding terminally differentiated effector memory CD45RA+ cells. The repertoire was sequenced with immunoSEQ multiplex PCR; TCRdb's copy has only in-frame clones and lacks some. The sample shows more than 2 million clones, 80% to 95% of them seen only once. Germline CDR1 reads MNHEY; CDR2 reads SMNVEV (reference sequence). The CDR3 spans 16 residues. Trimming shortened V by 3 bases and J by 5 bases, and 17 bases separated the two germline ends.

The sample comprised naive CD8+ T cells from PBMCs. The TCR comes from a man between 18 and 29 years old in good health. Some clones in this sample may be carry-over from other donors' samples. The J gene is TRBJ2-1, the V gene TRBV27; D remains ambiguous. The DNA for the CDR3 is TGTGCCAGCAGTTTTATGTCCTTATCTTCGAACAATGAGCAGTTCTTC. It codes for CASSFMSLSSNNEQFF.